Listed below are T cell receptor beta chains from one sample, sequenced in a study of cytomegalovirus exposure and HLA in healthy donors. Produced via immunoSEQ multiplex PCR; TCRdb's table is partial and in-frame only. The profile shows hundreds of thousands of clones, almost 70% of them singletons. The sample was PBMCs. These receptors were obtained from a middle-aged man in good health and CMV-seropositive. The CDR3 runs from the conserved cysteine through the conserved F or W. The D gene is left open where the match is weak. Clone size appears in some rows only: once, few, many, or a class for an expanded clone.

j_gene,v_gene,d_gene,abundance,CDR3aa,CDR3nt
TRBJ1-5,TRBV5-8,NA,NA,CASSFEGLLNQPQHF,TGTGCCAGCAGCTTTGAGGGACTCCTCAATCAGCCCCAGCATTTT
TRBJ2-7,TRBV10-1,TRBD1,NA,CASTWTGNYEQYF,TGCGCCAGCACCTGGACAGGGAATTACGAGCAGTACTTC
TRBJ2-7,TRBV19,NA,NA,CASSIGQKGLSREQYF,TGTGCCAGTAGTATTGGACAAAAAGGGTTATCGCGGGAGCAGTACTTC
TRBJ2-7,TRBV11-3,NA,NA,CASSFWTTAYEQYF,TGTGCCAGCAGCTTTTGGACTACCGCTTACGAGCAGTACTTC
TRBJ1-4,TRBV7-9,NA,NA,CASSSLPGGTKEKLFF,TGTGCCAGCAGCTCGCTCCCCGGGGGGACAAAGGAAAAACTGTTTTTT
TRBJ1-4,TRBV12-5,TRBD1,NA,CASGRFRRDRWTEKLFF,TGTGCTAGTGGGAGGTTCAGGCGGGACAGGTGGACTGAAAAACTGTTTTTT
TRBJ2-7,TRBV6-5,NA,once,CATRAGHEQYF,TGTGCCACCCGGGCGGGGCACGAGCAGTACTTC
TRBJ2-2,TRBV5-1,NA,NA,CASSLAGTPSTGELFF,TGCGCCAGCAGCTTGGCCGGGACACCTTCCACCGGGGAGCTGTTTTTT
TRBJ1-5,TRBV19,NA,NA,CASAPSLTNQPQHF,TGTGCCAGCGCCCCGTCACTCACGAATCAGCCCCAGCATTTT
TRBJ2-3,TRBV18,NA,NA,CASSPGQTYTDTQYF,TGTGCCAGCTCACCCGGACAGACCTACACAGATACGCAGTATTTT
TRBJ2-7,TRBV5-1,NA,NA,CASSLTGPYEQYF,TGCGCCAGCAGCCTGACAGGCCCCTACGAGCAGTACTTC
TRBJ2-5,TRBV5-1,NA,NA,CASSLDRVQETQYF,TGCGCCAGCAGCTTGGACAGGGTACAAGAGACCCAGTACTTC
TRBJ2-7,TRBV4-3,TRBD2,NA,CASSQQMYRGTSNEQYF,TGCGCCAGCAGCCAACAAATGTACCGCGGGACTAGCAACGAGCAGTACTTC